This T cell receptor (beta chain) derives from a study of technical replicates of blood from a few donors. Trimming left V 8 bases short and J 4 bases short, with 11 bases between. This CDR3 spans 12 amino acids. Germline CDR1 MNHEY, CDR2 SMNVEV (reference sequence). Using immunoSEQ multiplex PCR, the repertoire was profiled, and TCRdb retains in-frame clones only, with some absent. This table holds roughly 79,000 clones, under 96% found once. This clonotype originated in a human donor in good health. This rearrangement joins TRBV27 to TRBJ1-2; D may be TRBD1 (6 bases). The specimen was T cells isolated from PBMCs. CDR3 DNA sequence: TGTGCCAGCGGGGACACCACCTATGGCTACACCTTC. Amino acid sequence: CASGDTTYGYTF.